Listed below are T cell receptor beta chains from one sample, sequenced in a study of CD8+CD57+ T cells in acquired aplastic anemia. TCRdb itself ran the reads through MiXCR, one entry per CDR3 protein. The sample consists of about 160,000 distinct CDR3 sequences, 71% of them appearing once. The sequencing sample was made of sorted CD4+, CD8+, or CD8+CD57+ T cells (not recorded which) from PBMCs. All receptors come from a human donor with aplastic anemia. CDR3s include the opening cysteine and the closing phenylalanine or tryptophan. D genes are given only for firm matches. The listing skips clone size in some rows; elsewhere it reads once, few, many or a size class.

TRBV24-1	.	.	TRBJ2-7	CATSDSGHYEQYF	TGTGCCACCAGTGACTCAGGACACTACGAGCAGTACTTC
TRBV20-1	once	.	TRBJ1-5	CSARDWGNSNQPQHF	TGCAGTGCTAGAGATTGGGGCAATAGCAATCAGCCCCAGCATTTT
TRBV20-1	.	.	TRBJ2-5	CSVPKGTQYF	TGCAGCGTCCCCAAGGGAACCCAGTACTTC
TRBV7-8	.	TRBD2	TRBJ2-5	CASSSGLAKETQYF	TGTGCCAGCAGCTCCGGACTAGCAAAGGAGACCCAGTACTTC
TRBV7-9	.	.	TRBJ1-2	CATRGDGYTF	TGTGCCACCCGGGGGGATGGCTACACCTTC
TRBV19	.	TRBD2	TRBJ2-7	CASSPGGVSEQYF	TGTGCCAGTAGTCCCGGGGGGGTGAGCGAGCAGTACTTC
TRBV6-5	.	TRBD2	TRBJ2-7	CASTFASGASYEQYF	TGTGCCAGCACTTTCGCTAGCGGGGCCTCCTACGAGCAGTACTTC
TRBV9	.	.	TRBJ1-2	CASSAPNGYTF	TGTGCCAGCAGCGCACCCAATGGCTACACCTTC
TRBV20-1	.	.	TRBJ1-6	CSASDGLGDSPLHF	TGCAGTGCTAGTGATGGTTTGGGGGATTCACCCCTCCACTTT
TRBV2	.	.	TRBJ1-6	CASSEGGENSPLHF	TGTGCCAGCAGTGAAGGGGGAGAGAATTCACCCCTCCACTTT